The 14 T cell receptor beta chains reported below all come from one sample, sequenced in a study of blood T cell repertoires in COVID-19. Sequencing was performed with immunoSEQ multiplex PCR; in TCRdb, only in-frame clones are kept and a portion is missing. The table records 90,000 to 100,000 clones, roughly 80% of them present only once. Sequenced: peripheral blood. These receptors originate from a man aged 65-85 years with active or convalescent COVID-19.

V and J are TRBV3-1 (or the pseudogene TRBV3-2) and TRBJ1-6; D is possibly TRBD1 (6 bases). Trimming took 3 bases from V and 8 from J, leaving 17 bases between them. The CDR3 is 16 residues long. Germline CDR1 LGHDT, CDR2 YNNKEL (reference sequence). CDR3 nucleotide sequence: TGTGCCAGCAGCCATAAGATGGGGACATTCCATTCACCCCTCCACTTT. This gives the protein CASSHKMGTFHSPLHF.

The gene calls are TRBV6-2 or TRBV6-3 and TRBJ2-3; 12 bases line up with TRBD1. The germline V gene has CDR1 MNHEY and CDR2 SVGEGT. The CDR3 spans 17 residues. The trim removed 4 bases at V and 3 bases at J, leaving 8 bases unmatched. CDR3 nucleotides: TGTGCCAGCAGTTCTCTTCGGGACAGGGGGCTTACAGATACGCAGTATTTT. Amino acids: CASSSLRDRGLTDTQYF.

This chain joins TRBV7-8 and TRBJ1-1; 9 bases are shared with TRBD1. Unmatched junction bases numbered 7, after V lost 3 bases and J lost 5 bases. Germline CDR1 SGHVS, CDR2 FQNEAQ. The CDR3 totals 15 residues. The CDR3 is CASSLSGTGTTEAFF. The DNA of the CDR3 is TGTGCCAGCAGCTTGTCCGGGACAGGGACGACTGAAGCTTTCTTT.

This rearrangement joins TRBV7-8 to TRBJ2-2; D is possibly TRBD2 (5 bases). Germline CDR1 and CDR2: SGHVS and FQNEAQ. V dropped 2 bases and J dropped 2 bases, with 9 bases sitting between them. The CDR3 consists of 15 residues. CDR3 bases: TGTGCCAGCAGCTTAAGGACTGGTAACACCGGGGAGCTGTTTTTT. Its translation: CASSLRTGNTGELFF.

The chain couples TRBV5-1 to TRBJ2-2; no clear D gene. CDR1 is SGHRS, CDR2 YFSETQ, per germline. CDR3 length: 12 residues. V was pared by 4 bases and J by 2 bases, with 3 bases between. The CDR3 loop reads CASSPNTGELFF. CDR3 nucleotide sequence: TGCGCCAGCAGCCCTAACACCGGGGAGCTGTTTTTT. Combining the CDR3 with reference TRBV5-1 and TRBJ2-2 gives the whole variable domain KAGVTQTPRYLIKTRGQQVTLSCSPISGHRSVSWYQQTPGQGLQFLFEYFSETQRNKGNFPGRFSGRQFSNSRSEMNVSTLELGDSALYLCASSPNTGELFFGEGSRLTVL.

A few counts support this clone. This chain joins TRBV18 and TRBJ2-1; 9 nucleotides match TRBD1. Looked up from germline, CDR1 is KGHSH and CDR2 is LQKENI. J was trimmed by 4 bases and V by 4 bases; bases with no gene match: 5. This CDR3 has 15 amino acids. DNA of the CDR3: TGTGCCAGCTCACTCGGACAGGGGTCTTACAATGAGCAGTTCTTC. It codes for CASSLGQGSYNEQFF.

The rearrangement links TRBV7-9 to TRBJ2-5, with D unclear. Germline CDR1 and CDR2: SEHNR and FQNEAQ (reference sequence). The ends were cut back, 3 bases at V and 7 bases at J, with 9 bases in the middle. This CDR3 has 12 amino acids. The CDR3 region is CASSFPRGTQYF. CDR3 DNA: TGTGCCAGCAGCTTCCCTCGAGGGACCCAGTACTTC.

This rearrangement joins TRBV29-1 to TRBJ1-2, with a weak D call TRBD1 (5 bases). Germline V gene sequence: CDR1 SQVTM, CDR2 ANQGSEA. V lost 7 bases to trimming and J lost 6 bases, with 15 bases between them. The CDR3 totals 12 residues. In DNA form, the CDR3 reads TGCAGCGCAGAGCCAGGGTCAGATGGCTACACCTTC. Protein: CSAEPGSDGYTF.

The chain employs TRBV30 and TRBJ2-5; 12 bases fit TRBD2. V lost 2 bases to trimming and J lost 4 bases; unmatched junction nucleotides: 11. Germline V CDR1 and CDR2: GTSNPN, SVGIG (reference sequence). The CDR3 length is 17 residues. This CDR3 is CAWSLGPTSGGGETQYF. In DNA form, the CDR3 reads TGTGCCTGGAGTCTTGGCCCGACTAGCGGGGGTGGAGAGACCCAGTACTTC.

This chain connects TRBV5-8 to TRBJ2-1; the D gene is possibly TRBD2 (6 bases). The V and J ends lost 2 bases and 5 bases respectively, with 11 bases between them. Germline V gives CDR1 SGHTS, CDR2 YDEGEE. The CDR3 is 14 residues long. In DNA, the CDR3 is TGTGCCAGCAGCTTCCGGGGGATGAACAATGAGCAGTTCTTC. Translating gives CASSFRGMNNEQFF.

The chain uses TRBV14 and TRBJ1-1; D is unclear. V was shortened by 4 bases and J by 0 bases, with 6 bases between the two germline ends. The CDR3 is made up of 13 amino acids. Germline values: CDR1 SGHDN, CDR2 FVKESK. The CDR3 is CASSRGVNTEAFF. CDR3 nucleotide sequence: TGTGCCAGCAGCCGCGGGGTGAACACTGAAGCTTTCTTT.

The V and J genes are TRBV10-1 and TRBJ2-5; D gene unclear. Trimming pared 0 bases from V and 2 bases from J, leaving 7 bases between. The length of the CDR3 is 14 residues. The germline gives CDR1 WNHNN, CDR2 SYGVQD (reference sequence). The CDR3 bases are TGCGCCAGCAGTGAGTCCGGCAGGCAAGAGACCCAGTACTTC. It translates to CASSESGRQETQYF.

This clone showed up just a few times. The chain combines TRBV15 with TRBJ1-5, with unresolved D. Germline CDR1 is LNHNV and CDR2 is YYDKDF (reference sequence). CDR3 length: 12 amino acids. V lost 4 bases, J lost 6 bases, and 7 bases lay in between. The CDR3 region is CATSIFGQPQHF. In nucleotides, the CDR3 is TGTGCCACCAGCATTTTCGGTCAGCCCCAGCATTTT.

This rearrangement joins TRBV7-9 to TRBJ2-1, with D maybe TRBD1 (7 bases). V was clipped by 8 bases and J by 6 bases, with 14 bases between them. The germline gives CDR1 SEHNR, CDR2 FQNEAQ (reference sequence). There are 13 residues in the CDR3. The CDR3, as DNA: TGTGCCAGCGAGAGACAGGGAGGCAATGAGCAGTTCTTC. Residues: CASERQGGNEQFF.